The 24 T cell receptor beta chains below come from one sample, sequenced in a study of shared clonotypes between healthy human individuals. Sequencing was performed with immunoSEQ multiplex PCR; in TCRdb, only in-frame clones are kept and a portion is missing. Found here are under 650,000 clones, less than 96% of them singletons; the top ten hold 0.06%. Sequencing was carried out using naive CD4+ T cells sorted from blood. Subset in this sample: CD45RA+ positively selected. The receptors shown here come from a woman in her 30s in good health.

The chain combines TRBV27 with TRBJ1-2, with D possibly being TRBD1 (5 bases). With 2 bases removed from V and 5 bases from J, the gap between germline ends came to 12 bases. Germline V gene data show CDR1 as MNHEY and CDR2 as SMNVEV (reference sequence). CDR3 length: 14 amino acids. As DNA, the CDR3 is TGTGCCAGCAGTTTAAAGGAGGGGCCGTATGGCTACACCTTC. Encoded protein: CASSLKEGPYGYTF.

The V and J genes are TRBV29-1 and TRBJ2-2; D is undetermined. This CDR3 spans 10 amino acids. Trimming left V 4 bases short and J 7 bases short, with 4 bases between. Per germline, CDR1 SQVTM and CDR2 ANQGSEA. The CDR3 sequence: CSVGVGELFF. DNA of the CDR3: TGCAGCGTTGGGGTCGGGGAGCTGTTTTTT.

This clone was counted once. The rearrangement joins TRBV5-4 to TRBJ2-5; the D is unclear. This CDR3 region has 14 residues. Trimming shortened V by 2 bases and J by 5 bases, and 13 bases separated the two germline ends. CDR1 and CDR2 (germline): SGHNT, YYREEE (reference sequence). In nucleotides, the CDR3 is TGTGCCAGCAGCTTACCAGCCGTTCACGAGACCCAGTACTTC. It codes for CASSLPAVHETQYF.

This chain links TRBV19 with TRBJ2-7, with D possibly being TRBD1 or TRBD2 (6 bases each). Germline V lookup: CDR1 LNHDA, CDR2 SQIVND (reference sequence). V dropped 8 bases and J dropped 5 bases, with 16 bases sitting between them. The CDR3 is made up of 13 amino acids. In DNA form, the CDR3 reads TGTGCCAGTTCGAGTTCGGGGGCCCACGAGCAGTACTTC. This gives the protein CASSSSGAHEQYF. Variable domain in full (rest from reference TRBV19 and TRBJ2-7): DGGITQSPKYLFRKEGQNVTLSCEQNLNHDAMYWYRQDPGQGLRLIYYSQIVNDFQKGDIAEGYSVSREKKESFPLTVTSAQKNPTAFYLCASSSSGAHEQYFGPGTRLTVT.

V gene TRBV20-1 combines with J gene TRBJ2-3; 7 nucleotides agree with TRBD2. With V trimmed by 6 bases and J by 8 bases, 5 bases remained unmatched. Looked up from germline, CDR1 is DFQATT and CDR2 is SNEGSKA (reference sequence). The CDR3 sequence is 11 residues long. The CDR3 is CSAGRASTQYF. The CDR3 bases are TGCAGTGCGGGGAGGGCCTCTACGCAGTATTTT.

With respect to this clone: The same CDR3 also results from other DNA sequences found in this sample. V gene TRBV20-1 combines with J gene TRBJ2-5, with D unclear. The germline CDR1 and CDR2 sequences are DFQATT and SNEGSKA (reference sequence). The ends were cut back, 6 bases at V and 2 bases at J, with 4 bases in the middle. The CDR3 consists of 10 residues. CDR3 in DNA: TGCAGTGCGGAACAAGAGACCCAGTACTTC. It codes for CSAEQETQYF.

CDR3 in DNA: TGTGCCAGCAGCTCACGGGAGACCCAGTACTTC. Its translation is CASSSRETQYF. The V gene is TRBV11-3, the J gene TRBJ2-5; D call uncertain. Trimming stripped 4 bases from V and 5 bases from J, with 5 bases between. CDR1 SGHNT and CDR2 YENEEA come from the germline V gene. The length of the CDR3 is 11 residues.

V and J are TRBV11-2 and TRBJ1-1; D unclear. This CDR3 is built from 15 residues. Germline values: CDR1 SGHAT, CDR2 FQNNGV. Trimming cost V 5 bases and J 1 base, with 14 bases left between them. The CDR3 bases are TGTGCCAGCAGCAAACGGCGGGCGGAGAACACTGAAGCTTTCTTT. It translates to CASSKRRAENTEAFF.

The CDR3 DNA follows: TGTGCCAGCAGCTTTCGGCAGGGGGTTCACTACGAGCAGTACTTC. As protein: CASSFRQGVHYEQYF. The chain employs TRBV11-3 and TRBJ2-7; TRBD1 matches at 7 bases. The length of the CDR3 is 15 residues. CDR1 and CDR2 from the germline V gene are SGHNT and YENEEA. V trimming: 3 bases; J trimming: 3 bases; junction bases outside the gene matches: 8.

This chain joins TRBV4-1 and TRBJ1-4; D is possibly TRBD1 (5 bases). V was trimmed by 0 bases and J by 0 bases, leaving 17 bases between them. Germline V CDR1 and CDR2: MGHRA, YSYEKL. CDR3 length equals 19 residues. The CDR3 loop reads CASSQDRIAGSTTNEKLFF. CDR3 nucleotides: TGCGCCAGCAGCCAAGACCGAATCGCAGGGAGTACAACTAATGAAAAACTGTTTTTT.

The rearrangement uses TRBV28 and TRBJ1-5; D gene ambiguous. The length of the CDR3 is 11 residues. Trimming cost V 5 bases and J 15 bases, with 14 bases left between them. The germline CDR1 and CDR2 sequences are MDHEN and SYDVKM. This CDR3 reads CASSGNSGRHF. The CDR3 DNA is TGTGCCAGCAGTGGAAACAGCGGCCGGCATTTT.

The V gene is TRBV19, the J gene TRBJ2-7; the D is unclear. Germline assignment: CDR1 LNHDA and CDR2 SQIVND (reference sequence). Between the trimmed V and J ends, which lost 4 bases and 0 bases, there was a span of 13 bases. The CDR3 loop spans 15 amino acids. The CDR3 here is CASSRTQYSSYEQYF. In nucleotides, the CDR3 is TGTGCCAGTAGTAGAACGCAATATTCCTCCTACGAGCAGTACTTC.

The rearrangement joins TRBV28 to TRBJ2-5, with TRBD1 matching 12 bases. CDR3 length equals 17 residues. The germline CDR1 and CDR2 sequences are MDHEN and SYDVKM. The V segment lost 7 bases and the J segment 5 bases; nucleotides outside the gene matches: 14. CDR3 protein: CASTQSGTGGRRETQYF. CDR3 DNA sequence: TGTGCCAGCACCCAATCCGGGACAGGGGGCCGGCGGGAGACCCAGTACTTC.

The CDR3 region has the DNA TGTGCCACCAGCAGAGACGCGCCAATGAACACTGAAGCTTTCTTT. Translated, it gives CATSRDAPMNTEAFF. The rearrangement links TRBV15 to TRBJ1-1; D is unclear. Germline CDR1 is LNHNV and CDR2 is YYDKDF (reference sequence). CDR3 size: 15 residues. V lost 0 bases and J lost 0, with 8 bases in between.

The chain links TRBV15 to TRBJ1-2; D perhaps matches TRBD1 (6 bases). The germline V gene has CDR1 LNHNV and CDR2 YYDKDF (reference sequence). V was shortened by 0 bases and J by 6 bases, with 14 bases between the two germline ends. The CDR3 consists of 15 residues. The CDR3 bases are TGTGCCACCAGCAGAGATATGGGGGGCGGGGATGGCTACACCTTC. Translation: CATSRDMGGGDGYTF.

The CDR3 DNA is TGCAGCGTTGATCATTGGGACAGGGGTCCCTACGAGCAGTACTTC. Its translation: CSVDHWDRGPYEQYF. The V call is TRBV29-1, the J call TRBJ2-7, with 10 bases matching TRBD1. The CDR3 is made up of 15 amino acids. J lost 2 bases, V lost 3 bases, and 7 bases had no gene match. Per the germline V gene, CDR1 is SQVTM and CDR2 is ANQGSEA.

The rearrangement links TRBV7-8 to TRBJ1-1, with TRBD1 matching 7 bases. CDR1 and CDR2 from the germline V gene are SGHVS and FQNEAQ. V lost 5 bases, J lost 5 bases, and 5 bases stayed unmatched. CDR3 length: 13 residues. The CDR3 DNA sequence: TGTGCCAGCAGCGTGACAGGGAGAACTGAAGCTTTCTTT. Amino acid sequence: CASSVTGRTEAFF.

The chain couples TRBV19 to TRBJ2-5; TRBD2 matches 9 bases. The DNA end favors TRBJ2-7, so the J call may be wrong. The CDR3 sequence is 16 residues long. The germline V gene encodes CDR1 LNHDA and CDR2 SQIVND (reference sequence). This chain's CDR3 is CASRGTETSGSYEQYF. The CDR3 region has the DNA TGTGCCAGTAGGGGGACAGAGACTAGCGGTTCCTACGAGCAGTACTTC.

This clone was found once. V usage is TRBV28 and J usage is TRBJ2-4, with 7 bases identical to TRBD2. The length of the CDR3 is 14 residues. Trimming at V came to 3 bases and at J to 6 bases, leaving 5 bases not matched to a gene. Looked up from germline, CDR1 is MDHEN and CDR2 is SYDVKM. CDR3 DNA sequence: TGTGCCAGCAGTTTTCGTCAGCGGGGAAACATTCAGTACTTC. Protein product: CASSFRQRGNIQYF. Variable domain in full (rest from reference TRBV28 and TRBJ2-4): DVKVTQSSRYLVKRTGEKVFLECVQDMDHENMFWYRQDPGLGLRLIYFSYDVKMKEKGDIPEGYSVSREKKERFSLILESASTNQTSMYLCASSFRQRGNIQYFGAGTRLSVL.

This sequence joins TRBV27 and TRBJ1-2, with D perhaps TRBD1 (6 bases). Trimming took 6 bases from V and 5 from J, leaving 22 bases between them. Germline-derived CDR1 and CDR2 are MNHEY and SMNVEV (reference sequence). The CDR3 extends over 16 amino acids. This CDR3 is CASSPNPPDSEYGYTF. CDR3 DNA: TGTGCCAGCAGCCCGAACCCCCCGGACAGCGAATATGGCTACACCTTC.

This chain joins TRBV5-4 and TRBJ2-3; tentatively, D is TRBD2 (5 bases). Germline V gives CDR1 SGHNT, CDR2 YYREEE (reference sequence). Deletions cut 0 bases from V and 1 base from J, with 9 bases between. This CDR3 spans 15 amino acids. The CDR3 here is CASSLASEGTDTQYF. DNA of the CDR3: TGTGCCAGCAGCTTGGCCTCGGAGGGCACAGATACGCAGTATTTT.

Notes on this clone: Other nucleotide sequences from this sample produce the same CDR3. The chain recombines TRBV18 with TRBJ2-5; D gene uncertain. V was trimmed by 3 bases and J by 2 bases, leaving 13 bases between them. Germline V gene data show CDR1 as KGHSH and CDR2 as LQKENI. This CDR3 contains 15 residues. The CDR3 spells CASSPPGLKQETQYF. CDR3 nucleotide sequence: TGTGCCAGCTCACCTCCTGGATTGAAACAAGAGACCCAGTACTTC.

The V gene is TRBV18, the J gene TRBJ2-3, with D possibly called TRBD1 or TRBD2 (6 bases each). Looked up from germline, CDR1 is KGHSH and CDR2 is LQKENI. The ends were cut back, 3 bases at V and 3 bases at J, with 19 bases in the middle. CDR3 size: 17 residues. CDR3 residues: CASSPPLGGSDTDTQYF. In nucleotides, the CDR3 is TGTGCCAGCTCACCGCCTTTGGGGGGCTCGGATACAGATACGCAGTATTTT.

This chain joins TRBV5-6 and TRBJ2-5, with 9 positions matching TRBD2. V shed 0 bases, J shed 5 bases, and the junction held 8 bases outside the gene matches. This CDR3 comprises 16 residues. Per the germline V gene, CDR1 is SGHDT and CDR2 is YYEEEE. CDR3 coding DNA: TGTGCCAGCAGCTTGGGTCTAGCGGGAAATGTGGAGACCCAGTACTTC. It is translated as CASSLGLAGNVETQYF. The complete variable domain, with remaining parts taken from reference TRBV5-6 and TRBJ2-5, reads DAGVTQSPTHLIKTRGQQVTLRCSPKSGHDTVSWYQQALGQGPQFIFQYYEEEERQRGNFPDRFSGHQFPNYSSELNVNALLLGDSALYLCASSLGLAGNVETQYFGPGTRLLVL.